Presented here are 22 T cell receptor beta chains from one specimen sequenced in a study of T cell responses to AZD1222 COVID-19 vaccine. Some clones are missing from TCRdb's copy, which holds only in-frame ones; the method was immunoSEQ multiplex PCR. The data hold under 150,000 clones, with roughly 93% observed a single time. The material sequenced was peripheral blood, taken on day 0 of AZD1222 vaccination. These receptors all come from an adult in good health.

The J gene is TRBJ2-7, the V gene TRBV6-5; TRBD1 is a possible D gene (5 bases). The CDR3 is made up of 15 amino acids. Trimming stripped 7 bases from V and 2 bases from J, with 18 bases between. Germline V gives CDR1 MNHEY, CDR2 SVGAGI. The CDR3: CASKKGPGNTYEQYF. Here the CDR3 DNA reads TGTGCCAGCAAAAAAGGTCCAGGGAATACCTACGAGCAGTACTTC.

The chain has TRBV12-2 and TRBJ2-7. TRBV12-2 represents a pseudogene. The CDR3 contains 14 residues. DNA of the CDR3: TGTGCAAGTCGCTTTTGGGTCGGCTCCTACGAGCAGTACTTC. The encoded protein is CASRFWVGSYEQYF.

This chain connects TRBV29-1 to TRBJ1-1; 7 bases match TRBD1. From germline, CDR1 is SQVTM and CDR2 ANQGSEA. CDR3 length: 19 amino acids. V trimming: 4 bases; J trimming: 1 base; junction bases outside the gene matches: 21. CDR3 protein: CSVALPTGSSRAPNTEAFF. For the CDR3, the DNA is TGCAGCGTTGCCCTCCCGACAGGGTCGAGTAGGGCTCCGAACACTGAAGCTTTCTTT.

The CDR3: CASSRETGHTNEKLFF. CDR3 bases: TGTGCCAGCAGCCGGGAGACGGGGCATACTAATGAAAAACTGTTTTTT. This chain connects TRBV3-1 (or the pseudogene TRBV3-2) to TRBJ1-4; maybe TRBD1 (5 bases). V lost 4 bases and J lost 2, with 14 bases in between. The CDR3 loop spans 16 amino acids. The germline gives CDR1 LGHDT, CDR2 YNNKEL (reference sequence).

The rearrangement links TRBV3-1 (or the pseudogene TRBV3-2) to TRBJ2-7; the D gene is possibly TRBD1 (6 bases). CDR1 and CDR2 (germline): LGHDT, YNNKEL (reference sequence). There are 14 residues in the CDR3. The germline V and J ends were trimmed by 0 bases and 4 bases, with 10 bases remaining between them. CDR3 protein: CASSQEPDSYEQYF. The CDR3 bases are TGTGCCAGCAGCCAAGAACCGGACAGTTACGAGCAGTACTTC.

The count of this clone is one. The chain joins TRBV7-9 to TRBJ2-7; D uncertain. This CDR3 is 15 amino acids long. Germline lookup yields CDR1 SEHNR and CDR2 FQNEAQ (reference sequence). V lost 4 bases, J lost 4 bases, and 17 bases lay in between. This CDR3 reads CASSSPRLSEYEQYF. The CDR3 DNA is TGTGCCAGCAGCTCCCCCCGGCTTTCCGAATACGAGCAGTACTTC.

The rearrangement joins TRBV28 to TRBJ1-2; D remains unclear. V was cut by 4 bases and J by 5 bases, with 14 bases left in between. CDR1 and CDR2 (germline): MDHEN, SYDVKM. The CDR3 extends over 14 amino acids. The DNA of the CDR3 is TGTGCCAGCAGTTCCCGACTTTCTACGTATGGCTACACCTTC. Encoded protein: CASSSRLSTYGYTF.

This clone was seen just once. The V and J genes are TRBV6-5 and TRBJ1-2, with D unclear. Germline CDR1 MNHEY, CDR2 SVGAGI. Trimming cost V 2 bases and J 8 bases, with 6 bases left between them. The length of the CDR3 is 11 residues. CDR3 in DNA: TGTGCCAGCAGTTACGGGTCCGGCTACACCTTC. As protein: CASSYGSGYTF.

The DNA for the CDR3 is TGTGCCACCAGCAGAACAGGGGTCACTGAAGCTTTCTTT. Residues: CATSRTGVTEAFF. The chain is built from TRBV15 and TRBJ1-1; TRBD1 aligns across 7 bases. The CDR3 extends over 13 amino acids. Germline loops: CDR1 LNHNV, CDR2 YYDKDF (reference sequence). Losses at the gene ends were 2 bases for V and 4 bases for J; bases not matched to a gene: 1. Filled out from reference TRBV15 and TRBJ1-1, the complete variable domain reads DAMVIQNPRYQVTQFGKPVTLSCSQTLNHNVMYWYQQKSSQAPKLLFHYYDKDFNNEADTPDNFQSRRPNTSFCFLDIRSPGLGDTAMYLCATSRTGVTEAFFGQGTRLTVV.

The genes are TRBV27 and TRBJ1-3; 7 bases are shared with TRBD1. The CDR3 loop spans 15 amino acids. Per germline, CDR1 MNHEY and CDR2 SMNVEV (reference sequence). J was trimmed by 4 bases and V by 3 bases; bases with no gene match: 6. Here the CDR3 reads CASSLTGTGGNTIYF. The DNA of the CDR3 is TGTGCCAGCAGTTTGACAGGGACCGGCGGAAACACCATATATTTT.

CDR3 nucleotide sequence: TGCGCCAGCAGCTTGGCTGGTGAGCAGTTCTTC. It is translated as CASSLAGEQFF. The chain couples TRBV5-1 to TRBJ2-1; no definite D call. This CDR3 has 11 residues. Per the germline V gene, CDR1 is SGHRS and CDR2 is YFSETQ. Between the trimmed V and J ends, which lost 0 bases and 9 bases, there was a span of 4 bases.

The chain has TRBV6-5 and TRBJ1-2; 10 bases line up with TRBD1. The ends lost 0 bases at V and 0 bases at J; junction bases unmatched: 1. Germline CDR1 MNHEY, CDR2 SVGAGI. The CDR3 is made up of 16 amino acids. The CDR3 loop is CASSYSGTGANYGYTF. The CDR3 DNA follows: TGTGCCAGCAGTTACTCCGGGACAGGGGCTAACTATGGCTACACCTTC.

The chain joins TRBV12-3 or TRBV12-4 to TRBJ1-2; D is unclear. This CDR3 is 13 amino acids long. V lost 6 bases and J lost 4, with 12 bases in between. The CDR3 protein is CASSPKDSYGYTF. In nucleotides, the CDR3 is TGTGCCAGCAGCCCAAAAGACTCCTATGGCTACACCTTC.

V is TRBV7-9 and J is TRBJ2-7; the match to TRBD1 covers 12 bases. The V gene's germline CDR1 is SEHNR and CDR2 FQNEAQ (reference sequence). The CDR3 consists of 15 residues. J gave up 7 bases and V 5 bases, and 9 bases lay outside the gene matches. The CDR3 bases are TGTGCCAGCAGCGTCTCCGGGACAGGGGGCGAGGAGCAGTACTTC. This translates into CASSVSGTGGEEQYF. The full variable domain, rest sourced from reference TRBV7-9 and TRBJ2-7, is DTGVSQNPRHKITKRGQNVTFRCDPISEHNRLYWYRQTLGQGPEFLTYFQNEAQLEKSRLLSDRFSAERPKGSFSTLEIQRTEQGDSAMYLCASSVSGTGGEEQYFGPGTRLTVT.

V and J are TRBV6-5 and TRBJ2-2, with a tentative D call TRBD1 (5 bases). CDR1 and CDR2 from the germline V gene are MNHEY and SVGAGI. V gave up 10 bases and J gave up 4 bases, with 10 bases separating them. This CDR3 contains 12 residues. The CDR3 DNA follows: TGTGCCATTCCCCAGGGCACCGGGGAGCTGTTTTTT. Its translation: CAIPQGTGELFF.

The rearrangement links TRBV30 to TRBJ2-5, with 11 bases lining up with TRBD1. The CDR3 has 14 amino acids. Germline loops: CDR1 GTSNPN, CDR2 SVGIG (reference sequence). Losses at the gene ends were 7 bases for V and 6 bases for J; bases not matched to a gene: 10. The CDR3 spells CASLPGQGGQTQYF. Here the CDR3 DNA reads TGTGCCTCCCTACCGGGACAGGGGGGACAGACCCAGTACTTC. The full variable domain, completed using reference TRBV30 and TRBJ2-5, is SQTIHQWPATLVQPVGSPLSLECTVEGTSNPNLYWYRQAAGRGLQLLFYSVGIGQISSEVPQNLSASRPQDRQFILSSKKLLLSDSGFYLCASLPGQGGQTQYFGPGTRLLVL.

V is TRBV7-8 and J is TRBJ1-3; possibly TRBD1 for D (5 bases). Trimming stripped 7 bases from V and 8 bases from J, with 12 bases between. CDR1 is SGHVS, CDR2 FQNEAQ, per germline. CDR3 length: 12 amino acids. The CDR3 DNA is TGTGCCAGCATGGGCAGGGAATACACCATATATTTT. Its protein product is CASMGREYTIYF.

The chain employs TRBV20-1 and TRBJ2-1; D is possibly TRBD1 or TRBD2 (6 bases each). Deletions cut 6 bases from V and 9 bases from J, with 12 bases between. The CDR3 is 11 residues long. CDR1 DFQATT and CDR2 SNEGSKA come from the germline V gene (reference sequence). The CDR3 region is CSARRGTEQFF. The CDR3 DNA is TGCAGTGCACGGAGGGGGACTGAGCAGTTCTTC.

V usage is TRBV27 and J usage is TRBJ1-5; TRBD1 aligns across 8 bases. With 1 base clipped from V and 4 bases from J, the junction kept 3 bases outside the gene matches. In germline, CDR1 is MNHEY, CDR2 SMNVEV (reference sequence). The CDR3 extends over 15 amino acids. The CDR3 nucleotides read TGTGCCAGCAGTTTATTCAGGGGGCGTAATCAGCCCCAGCATTTT. Amino acids: CASSLFRGRNQPQHF.

The chain has TRBV12-5 and TRBJ2-7, with D maybe TRBD1 (5 bases). V was trimmed by 5 bases and J by 1 base, leaving 9 bases between them. The CDR3 extends over 13 amino acids. Germline V gene sequence: CDR1 LGHNT, CDR2 FRNRAP. The CDR3 loop is CASGLQGSYEQYF. CDR3 nucleotides: TGTGCTAGTGGTCTCCAGGGTTCCTACGAGCAGTACTTC. The full variable domain, rest sourced from reference TRBV12-5 and TRBJ2-7, is DARVTQTPRHKVTEMGQEVTMRCQPILGHNTVFWYRQTMMQGLELLAYFRNRAPLDDSGMPKDRFSAEMPDATLATLKIQPSEPRDSAVYFCASGLQGSYEQYFGPGTRLTVT.

This rearrangement joins TRBV11-2 to TRBJ2-1; no definite D call. Trimming stripped 1 base from V and 5 bases from J, with 6 bases between. Germline values: CDR1 SGHAT, CDR2 FQNNGV. This CDR3 spans 13 amino acids. Here the CDR3 DNA reads TGTGCCAGCAGCTTAGGCCTCCACAATGAGCAGTTCTTC. This encodes CASSLGLHNEQFF.

The chain carries TRBV24-1 and TRBJ2-1, with 9 bases that match TRBD2. CDR3 length equals 17 residues. The germline V gene encodes CDR1 KGHDR and CDR2 SFDVKD. Trimming removed 4 bases from V and 4 bases from J; junction bases left unmatched: 10. The CDR3 nucleotides are TGTGCCACCAGTGAGAAACCTAGCGGGACGCGTTACAATGAGCAGTTCTTC. Translated, it gives CATSEKPSGTRYNEQFF.